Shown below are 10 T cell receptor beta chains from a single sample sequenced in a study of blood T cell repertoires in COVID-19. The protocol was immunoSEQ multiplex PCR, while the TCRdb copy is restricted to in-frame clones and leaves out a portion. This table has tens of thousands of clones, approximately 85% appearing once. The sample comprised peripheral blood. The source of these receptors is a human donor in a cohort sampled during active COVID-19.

The CDR3 here is CASRTTGGSGNTIYF. The DNA for the CDR3 is TGTGCCAGCAGGACCACAGGGGGTTCTGGAAACACCATATATTTT. V is TRBV28 and J is TRBJ1-3; 8 bases agree with TRBD1. This CDR3 contains 15 residues. The germline gives CDR1 MDHEN, CDR2 SYDVKM. V dropped 6 bases and J dropped 1; count of bases not matched to a gene: 5.

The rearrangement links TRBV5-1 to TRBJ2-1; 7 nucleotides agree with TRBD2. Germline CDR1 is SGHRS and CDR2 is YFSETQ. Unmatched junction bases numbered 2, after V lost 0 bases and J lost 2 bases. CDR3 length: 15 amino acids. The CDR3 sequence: CASSLVSGTYNEQFF. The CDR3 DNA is TGCGCCAGCAGCTTGGTAAGCGGGACCTACAATGAGCAGTTCTTC.

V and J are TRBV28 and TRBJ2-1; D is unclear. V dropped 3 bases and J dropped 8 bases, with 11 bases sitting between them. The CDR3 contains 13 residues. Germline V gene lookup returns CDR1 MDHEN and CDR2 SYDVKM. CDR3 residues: CASSLASNDEQFF. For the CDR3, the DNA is TGTGCCAGCAGTTTGGCAAGTAACGATGAGCAGTTCTTC.

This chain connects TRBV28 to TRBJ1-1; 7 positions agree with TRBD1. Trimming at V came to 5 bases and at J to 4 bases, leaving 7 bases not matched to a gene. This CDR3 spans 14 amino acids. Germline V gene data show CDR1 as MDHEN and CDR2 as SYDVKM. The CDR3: CASSGYRGVTEAFF. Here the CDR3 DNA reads TGTGCCAGCAGTGGCTACAGGGGAGTCACTGAAGCTTTCTTT.

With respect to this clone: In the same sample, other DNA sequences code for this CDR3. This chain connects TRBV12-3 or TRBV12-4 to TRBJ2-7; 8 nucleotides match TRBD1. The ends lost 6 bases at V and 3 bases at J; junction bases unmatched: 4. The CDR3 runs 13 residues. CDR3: CASSLGQGYEQYF. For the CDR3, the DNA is TGTGCCAGCAGCCTTGGACAGGGCTACGAGCAGTACTTC.

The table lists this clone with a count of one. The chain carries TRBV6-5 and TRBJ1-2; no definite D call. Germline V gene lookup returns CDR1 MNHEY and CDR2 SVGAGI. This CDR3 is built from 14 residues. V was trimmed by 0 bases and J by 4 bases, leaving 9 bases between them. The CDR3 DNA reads TGTGCCAGCAGTTACTCATCGGGGATCTATGGCTACACCTTC. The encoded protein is CASSYSSGIYGYTF.

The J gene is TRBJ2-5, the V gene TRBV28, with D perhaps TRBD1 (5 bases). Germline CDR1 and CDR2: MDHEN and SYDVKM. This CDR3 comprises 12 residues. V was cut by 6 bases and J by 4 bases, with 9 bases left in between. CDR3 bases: TGTGCCAGCAGATGGCAGGGAGAGACCCAGTACTTC. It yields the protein CASRWQGETQYF.

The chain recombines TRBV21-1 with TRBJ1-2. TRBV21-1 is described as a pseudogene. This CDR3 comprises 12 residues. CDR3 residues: CASSKIGVKHTF. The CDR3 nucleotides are TGTGCCAGCAGCAAAATTGGAGTGAAGCACACCTTC.

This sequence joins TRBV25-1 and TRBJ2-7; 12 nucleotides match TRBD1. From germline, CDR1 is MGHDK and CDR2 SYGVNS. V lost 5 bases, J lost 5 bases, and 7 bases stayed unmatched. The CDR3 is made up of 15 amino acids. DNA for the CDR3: TGTGCCAGCAGTATCACCGGGACAGGGGGCCACGAGCAGTACTTC. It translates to CASSITGTGGHEQYF.

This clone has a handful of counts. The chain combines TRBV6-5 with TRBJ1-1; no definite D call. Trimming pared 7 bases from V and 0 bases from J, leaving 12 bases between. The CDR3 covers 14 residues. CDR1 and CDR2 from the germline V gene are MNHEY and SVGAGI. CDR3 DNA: TGTGCCAGCACCCGAGATGGTGTGAACACTGAAGCTTTCTTT. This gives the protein CASTRDGVNTEAFF.